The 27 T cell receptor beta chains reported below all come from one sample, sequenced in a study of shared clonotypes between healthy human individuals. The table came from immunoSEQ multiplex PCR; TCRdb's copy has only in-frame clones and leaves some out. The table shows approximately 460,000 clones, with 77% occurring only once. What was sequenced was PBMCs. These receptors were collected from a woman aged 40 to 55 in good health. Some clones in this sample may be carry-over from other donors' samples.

CDR3 in amino acids: CASSPGTSYEQYF. CDR3 nucleotides: TGTGCCAGCTCACCCGGGACTAGCTACGAGCAGTACTTC. The chain couples TRBV18 to TRBJ2-7; 8 bases are shared with TRBD2. The CDR3 spans 13 residues. The ends lost 3 bases at V and 3 bases at J; junction bases unmatched: 1. The germline CDR1 and CDR2 sequences are KGHSH and LQKENI.

The CDR3 here is CASSQVYSGTDTQYF. The CDR3 DNA reads as TGCGCCAGCAGCCAAGTATACTCGGGCACAGATACGCAGTATTTT. This chain joins TRBV4-1 and TRBJ2-3, with D uncertain. Trimming cost V 1 base and J 1 base, with 9 bases left between them. The CDR3 spans 15 residues. CDR1 and CDR2 from the germline V gene are MGHRA and YSYEKL.

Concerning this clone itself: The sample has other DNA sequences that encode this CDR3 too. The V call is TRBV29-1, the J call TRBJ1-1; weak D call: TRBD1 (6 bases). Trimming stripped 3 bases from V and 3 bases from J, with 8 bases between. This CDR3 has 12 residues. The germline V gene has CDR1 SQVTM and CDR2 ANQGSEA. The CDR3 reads CSVDTGYTEAFF. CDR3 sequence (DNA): TGCAGCGTTGACACAGGGTACACTGAAGCTTTCTTT.

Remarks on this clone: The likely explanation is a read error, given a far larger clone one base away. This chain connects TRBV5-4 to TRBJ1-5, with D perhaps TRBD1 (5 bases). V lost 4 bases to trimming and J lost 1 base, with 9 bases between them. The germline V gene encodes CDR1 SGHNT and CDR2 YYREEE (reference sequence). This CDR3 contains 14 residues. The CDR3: CASSLRDSNQPQHF. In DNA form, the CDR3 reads TGTGCCAGCAGCCTCCGGGACAGCAATCAGCCCCAGCATTTT.

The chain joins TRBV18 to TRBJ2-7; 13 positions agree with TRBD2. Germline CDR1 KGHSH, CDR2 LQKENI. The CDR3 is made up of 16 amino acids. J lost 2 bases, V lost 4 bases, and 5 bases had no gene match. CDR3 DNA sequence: TGTGCCAGCTCACGCCGAGGGACTAGCGGGGCCTACGAGCAGTACTTC. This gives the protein CASSRRGTSGAYEQYF.

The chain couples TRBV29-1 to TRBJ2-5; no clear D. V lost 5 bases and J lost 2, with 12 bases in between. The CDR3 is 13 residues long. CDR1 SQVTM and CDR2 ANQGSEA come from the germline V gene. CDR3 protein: CSVPHGRQETQYF. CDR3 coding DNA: TGCAGCGTTCCCCACGGCAGGCAAGAGACCCAGTACTTC.

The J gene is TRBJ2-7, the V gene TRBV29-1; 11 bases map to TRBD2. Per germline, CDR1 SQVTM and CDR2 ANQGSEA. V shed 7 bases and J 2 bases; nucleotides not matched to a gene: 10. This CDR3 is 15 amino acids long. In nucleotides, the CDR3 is TGCAGCGCAGCCACCGGACTAGCGGGCACCTACGAGCAGTACTTC. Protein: CSAATGLAGTYEQYF.

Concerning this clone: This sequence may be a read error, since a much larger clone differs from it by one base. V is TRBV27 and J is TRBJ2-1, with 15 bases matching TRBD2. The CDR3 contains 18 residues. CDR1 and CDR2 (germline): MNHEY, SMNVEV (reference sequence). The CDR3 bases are TGTGCCAGCAGTTGGACTAGCGGGAGGGCAGAATCCTACAATGAGCAGCTCTTC. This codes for CASSWTSGRAESYNEQLF.

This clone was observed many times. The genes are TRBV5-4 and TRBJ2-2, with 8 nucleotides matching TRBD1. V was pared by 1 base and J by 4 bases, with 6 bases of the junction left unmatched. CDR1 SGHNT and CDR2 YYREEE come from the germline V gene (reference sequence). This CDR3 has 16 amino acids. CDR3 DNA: TGTGCCAGCAGCTTGAACAGGGGGGCGGGCACCGGGGAGCTGTTTTTT. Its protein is CASSLNRGAGTGELFF.

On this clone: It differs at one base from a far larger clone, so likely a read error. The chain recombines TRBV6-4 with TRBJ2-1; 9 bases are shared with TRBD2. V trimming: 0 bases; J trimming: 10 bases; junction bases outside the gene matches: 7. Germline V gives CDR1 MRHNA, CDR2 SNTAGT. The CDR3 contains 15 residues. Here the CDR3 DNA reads TGTGCCAGCAGTGACTCGGCGGGAGGGCGAGGAGAGCAGTTCTTC. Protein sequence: CASSDSAGGRGEQFF.

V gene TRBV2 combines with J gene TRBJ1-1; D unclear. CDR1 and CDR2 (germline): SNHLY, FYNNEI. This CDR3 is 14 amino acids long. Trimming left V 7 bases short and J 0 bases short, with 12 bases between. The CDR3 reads CASKLDSMNTEAFF. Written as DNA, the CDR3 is TGTGCCAGCAAATTGGACTCGATGAACACTGAAGCTTTCTTT.

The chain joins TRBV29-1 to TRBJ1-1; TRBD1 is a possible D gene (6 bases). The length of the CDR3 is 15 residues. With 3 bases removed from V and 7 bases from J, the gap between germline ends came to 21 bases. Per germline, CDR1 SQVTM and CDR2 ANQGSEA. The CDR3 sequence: CSVEFLSRGTSEAFF. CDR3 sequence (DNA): TGCAGCGTTGAGTTTTTGTCGAGGGGGACTAGTGAAGCTTTCTTT.

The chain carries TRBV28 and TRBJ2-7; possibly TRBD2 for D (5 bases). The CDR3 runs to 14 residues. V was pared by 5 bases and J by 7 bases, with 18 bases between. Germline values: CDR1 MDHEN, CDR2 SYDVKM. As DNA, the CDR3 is TGTGCCAGCAGTCTCGGATCAAAAGGAGGTGAGCAGTACTTC. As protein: CASSLGSKGGEQYF.

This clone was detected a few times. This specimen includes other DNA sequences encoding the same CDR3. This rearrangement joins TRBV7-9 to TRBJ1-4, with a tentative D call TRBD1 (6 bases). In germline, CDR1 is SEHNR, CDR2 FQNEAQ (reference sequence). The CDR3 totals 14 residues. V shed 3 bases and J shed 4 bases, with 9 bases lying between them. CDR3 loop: CASSFSQGNEKLFF. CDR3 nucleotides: TGTGCCAGCAGCTTCTCACAGGGTAATGAAAAACTGTTTTTT.

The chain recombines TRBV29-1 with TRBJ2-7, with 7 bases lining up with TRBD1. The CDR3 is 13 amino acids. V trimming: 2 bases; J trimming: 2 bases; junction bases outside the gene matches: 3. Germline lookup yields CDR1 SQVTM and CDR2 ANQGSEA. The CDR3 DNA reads TGCAGCGTTGAACTGACAGGGCCCTACGAGCAGTACTTC. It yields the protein CSVELTGPYEQYF.

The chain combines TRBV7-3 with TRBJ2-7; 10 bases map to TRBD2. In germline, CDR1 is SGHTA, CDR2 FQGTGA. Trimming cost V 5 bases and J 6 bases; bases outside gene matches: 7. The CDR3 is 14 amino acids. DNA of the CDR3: TGTGCCAGCAGCGCTACGGGACTAGCGAGCGAGCAGTACTTC. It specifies CASSATGLASEQYF.

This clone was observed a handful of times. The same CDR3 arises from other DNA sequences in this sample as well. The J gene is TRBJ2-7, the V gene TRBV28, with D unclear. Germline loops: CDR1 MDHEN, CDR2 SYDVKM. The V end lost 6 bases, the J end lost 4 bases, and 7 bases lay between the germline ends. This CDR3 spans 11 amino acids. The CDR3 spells CASSRGYEQYF. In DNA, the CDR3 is TGTGCCAGCAGCAGAGGTTACGAGCAGTACTTC.

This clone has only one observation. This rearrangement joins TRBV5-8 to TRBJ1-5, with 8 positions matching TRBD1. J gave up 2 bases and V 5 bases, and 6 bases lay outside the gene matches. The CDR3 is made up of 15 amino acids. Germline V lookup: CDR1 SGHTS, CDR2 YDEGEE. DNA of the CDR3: TGTGCCAGCAGACTTGACAGGGGCCGCAATCAGCCCCAGCATTTT. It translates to CASRLDRGRNQPQHF. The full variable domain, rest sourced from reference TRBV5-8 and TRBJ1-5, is EAGVTQSPTHLIKTRGQQATLRCSPISGHTSVYWYQQALGLGLQFLLWYDEGEERNRGNFPPRFSGRQFPNYSSELNVNALELEDSALYLCASRLDRGRNQPQHFGDGTRLSIL.

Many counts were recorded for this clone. The CDR3 region has the DNA TGTGCCAGCATGGGGAGGAGCGATAATGAAAAACTGTTTTTT. Translating gives CASMGRSDNEKLFF. V and J are TRBV2 and TRBJ1-4, with D unclear. CDR3 length: 14 residues. The ends were cut back, 7 bases at V and 4 bases at J, with 13 bases in the middle. CDR1 and CDR2 from the germline V gene are SNHLY and FYNNEI.

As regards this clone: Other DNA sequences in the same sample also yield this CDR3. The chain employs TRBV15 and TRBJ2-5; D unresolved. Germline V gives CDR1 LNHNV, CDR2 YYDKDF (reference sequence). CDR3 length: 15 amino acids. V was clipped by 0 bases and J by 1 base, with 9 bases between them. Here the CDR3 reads CATSRDPGPQETQYF. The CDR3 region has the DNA TGTGCCACCAGCAGAGACCCGGGCCCCCAAGAGACCCAGTACTTC.

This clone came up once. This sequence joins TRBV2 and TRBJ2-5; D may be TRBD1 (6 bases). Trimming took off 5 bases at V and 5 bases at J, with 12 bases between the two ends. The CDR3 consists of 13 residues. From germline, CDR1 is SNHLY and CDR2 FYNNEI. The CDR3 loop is CASSTGSGETQYF. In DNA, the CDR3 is TGTGCCAGCAGTACAGGGTCGGGGGAGACCCAGTACTTC.

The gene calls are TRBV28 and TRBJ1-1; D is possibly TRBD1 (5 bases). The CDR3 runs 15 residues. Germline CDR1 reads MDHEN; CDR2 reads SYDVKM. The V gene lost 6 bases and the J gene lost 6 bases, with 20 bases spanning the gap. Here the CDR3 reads CASSLPQGNVAEAFF. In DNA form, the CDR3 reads TGTGCCAGCAGCCTACCTCAGGGAAACGTAGCTGAAGCTTTCTTT.

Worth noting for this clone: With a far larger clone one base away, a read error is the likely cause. The DNA of the CDR3 is TGTGCCAGCAGTGAAGGGGCAGGCGAGCAGTACTTC. This encodes CASSEGAGEQYF. V gene TRBV2 combines with J gene TRBJ2-7; the D is unclear. The CDR3 runs to 12 residues. Germline V gene sequence: CDR1 SNHLY, CDR2 FYNNEI. V was clipped by 1 base and J by 6 bases, with 7 bases between them.

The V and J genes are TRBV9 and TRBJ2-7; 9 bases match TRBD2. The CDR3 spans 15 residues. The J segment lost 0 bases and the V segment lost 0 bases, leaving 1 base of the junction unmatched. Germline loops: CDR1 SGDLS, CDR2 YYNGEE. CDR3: CASSVASGISYEQYF. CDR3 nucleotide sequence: TGTGCCAGCAGCGTAGCTAGCGGGATCTCCTACGAGCAGTACTTC.

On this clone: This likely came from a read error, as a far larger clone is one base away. CDR3 protein: CASSLGSSAGELSF. CDR3 bases: TGTGCCAGCAGCTTAGGGAGTAGCGCCGGGGAGCTGTCTTTT. The V gene is TRBV7-3, the J gene TRBJ2-2, with D possibly being TRBD2 (5 bases). The CDR3 is 14 amino acids. CDR1 and CDR2 from the germline V gene are SGHTA and FQGTGA.

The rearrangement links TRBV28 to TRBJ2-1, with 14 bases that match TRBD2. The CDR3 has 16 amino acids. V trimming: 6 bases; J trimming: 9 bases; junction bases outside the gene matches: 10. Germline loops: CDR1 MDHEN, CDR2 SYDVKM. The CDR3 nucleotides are TGTGCCAGCAGGTTACCGGGACTAGCGGGAGTTAGTGAGCAGTTCTTC. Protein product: CASRLPGLAGVSEQFF.

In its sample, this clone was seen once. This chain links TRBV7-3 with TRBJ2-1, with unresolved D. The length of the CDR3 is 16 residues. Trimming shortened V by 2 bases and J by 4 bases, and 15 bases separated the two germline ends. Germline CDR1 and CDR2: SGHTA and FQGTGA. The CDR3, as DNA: TGTGCCAGCAGCTTATATGTCGGGCCCACATACAATGAGCAGTTCTTC. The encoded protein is CASSLYVGPTYNEQFF.